The present entry profiles one T cell receptor (beta chain) with its context. This specimen comes from a study of graft-versus-host responses after intestinal transplantation. The method was immunoSEQ multiplex PCR; TCRdb's version includes in-frame clones alone and lacks a portion of them. The table shows approximately 58,000 clones, with 91% occurring only once. The CDR3 has 13 residues. V was clipped by 3 bases and J by 5 bases, with 10 bases between them. Per the germline V gene, CDR1 is PRHDT and CDR2 is FYEKMQ (reference sequence). Sequencing was performed on PBMCs, taken 118 days after intestinal transplantation. The rearrangement links TRBV13 to TRBJ1-1; the D gene is possibly TRBD1 (6 bases). This clonotype was sampled from a human patient who received an intestinal transplant, so some T cells may come from the graft donor. CDR3 bases: TGTGCCAGCAGCTTTGTTAGGGGGACTGAAGCTTTCTTT. Translation gives CASSFVRGTEAFF.